This T cell receptor beta chain stems from a study of CD8 T cells in ankylosing spondylitis. General study results and limits: The disease-linked clones had a CD8+ phenotype and low blood frequencies. Reactive arthritis synovial fluid and blood previously showed some of these motif variants.

MiXCR, run by TCRdb on the 5' RACE reads, gives a single entry per CDR3 protein. The sample includes approximately 210,000 distinct CDR3 sequences, around 13% of them seen just once. This clonotype came up a few times. What it recognizes is unknown. This CDR3 is 13 amino acids long. Looked up from germline, CDR1 is SGHAT and CDR2 is FQNNGV. Trimming pared 7 bases from V and 2 bases from J, leaving 12 bases between. The chain uses TRBV11-2 and TRBJ2-7, with D unclear. The specimen was blood, either unsorted or a sorted T cell fraction (not recorded which). This TCR came from a male donor with ankylosing spondylitis or in good health (not recorded which). Here the CDR3 DNA reads TGTGCCAGCAACCCGGGTGGGACCTACGAGCAGTACTTC. Its protein is CASNPGGTYEQYF.